Listed here are 4 T cell receptor beta chains from one sample, sequenced in a study of spatial heterogeneity in lung cancer. Time point indicated: sample taken at primary tumor resection. TCRdb ran MiXCR on the 5' RACE reads and lists one entry per CDR3 protein. This table holds around 13,000 distinct CDR3 sequences, under 6% found once. Antigen specificity for these receptors is unknown. Overall study findings and caveats: Tumor mutation count correlated with how many alpha and beta TCRs expanded intratumorally.

The specimen was lung tumor tissue, collected at surgery. The receptors shown here come from a male donor with early-stage non-small cell lung cancer.

By frequency in the sample, this clonotype is medium-sized (0.01 to 0.1%). This beta chain is off target for a library built for alpha chains, so its abundance means little. This chain connects TRBV20-1 to TRBJ2-5; 8 nucleotides line up with TRBD2. Germline loops: CDR1 DFQATT, CDR2 SNEGSKA (reference sequence). V dropped 3 bases and J dropped 5; count of bases not matched to a gene: 8. This CDR3 spans 14 amino acids. CDR3 DNA: TGCAGTGCTAGTCAGGGAGCGGGAGCGGAGACCCAGTACTTC. Protein sequence: CSASQGAGAETQYF.

In the case of this clonotype: Since it is a stray read in a library aimed at alpha chains, this beta chain has a size that is not meaningful. The chain employs TRBV5-1 and TRBJ2-7, with D possibly being TRBD1 (6 bases). Germline CDR1 is SGHRS and CDR2 is YFSETQ. This CDR3 has 12 residues. Trimming took 2 bases from V and 8 from J, leaving 11 bases between them. In DNA form, the CDR3 reads TGCGCCAGCAGCTTAAGTACAGGGCAGCAGTACTTC. Protein sequence: CASSLSTGQQYF. Based on the CDR3 plus reference TRBV5-1 and TRBJ2-7, the full variable domain is KAGVTQTPRYLIKTRGQQVTLSCSPISGHRSVSWYQQTPGQGLQFLFEYFSETQRNKGNFPGRFSGRQFSNSRSEMNVSTLELGDSALYLCASSLSTGQQYFGPGTRLTVT.

This clonotype was observed a handful of times. The library was prepared for alpha chains; this beta chain is a stray read, so its frequency means little. The genes are TRBV3-1 and TRBJ1-1; no definite D call. The CDR3 contains 14 residues. Germline lookup yields CDR1 LGHDT and CDR2 YNNKEL (reference sequence). V dropped 0 bases and J dropped 4 bases, with 9 bases sitting between them. The CDR3 reads CASSQEGGSTEAFF. The CDR3 region has the DNA TGTGCCAGCAGCCAAGAAGGAGGGAGCACTGAAGCTTTCTTT.

This clonotype is medium-sized (0.01 to 0.1%) by share. Little can be read into the size of this beta chain, an off-target read in a library designed for alpha chains. The V gene is TRBV11-2, the J gene TRBJ1-2; 7 bases align to TRBD1. The CDR3 extends over 15 amino acids. Germline CDR1 SGHAT, CDR2 FQNNGV. The V segment lost 5 bases and the J segment 4 bases; nucleotides outside the gene matches: 10. This chain's CDR3 is CASSNPRQGGYGYTF. CDR3 nucleotide sequence: TGTGCCAGCAGCAATCCCCGCCAGGGGGGCTATGGCTACACCTTC.